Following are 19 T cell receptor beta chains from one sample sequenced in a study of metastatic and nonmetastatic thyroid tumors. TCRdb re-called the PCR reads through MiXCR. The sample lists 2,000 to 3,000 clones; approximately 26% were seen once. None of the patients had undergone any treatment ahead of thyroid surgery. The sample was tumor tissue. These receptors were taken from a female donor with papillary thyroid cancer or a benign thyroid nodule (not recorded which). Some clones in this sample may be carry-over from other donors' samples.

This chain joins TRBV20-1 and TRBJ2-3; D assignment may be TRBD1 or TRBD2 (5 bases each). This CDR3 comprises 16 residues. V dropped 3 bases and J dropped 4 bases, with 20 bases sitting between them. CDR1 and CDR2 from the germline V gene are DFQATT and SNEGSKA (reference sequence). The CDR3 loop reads CSARWIDQGDADTQYF. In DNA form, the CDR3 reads TGCAGTGCTAGGTGGATCGACCAGGGAGATGCAGATACGCAGTATTTT.

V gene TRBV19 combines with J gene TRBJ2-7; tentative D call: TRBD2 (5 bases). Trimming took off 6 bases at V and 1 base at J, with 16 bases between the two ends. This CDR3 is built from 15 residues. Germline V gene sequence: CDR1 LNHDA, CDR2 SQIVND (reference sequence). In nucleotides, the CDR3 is TGTGCCAGTAGAACCCGCGACGGGGTGTCCTACGAGCAGTACTTC. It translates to CASRTRDGVSYEQYF. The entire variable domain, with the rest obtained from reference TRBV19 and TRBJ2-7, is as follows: DGGITQSPKYLFRKEGQNVTLSCEQNLNHDAMYWYRQDPGQGLRLIYYSQIVNDFQKGDIAEGYSVSREKKESFPLTVTSAQKNPTAFYLCASRTRDGVSYEQYFGPGTRLTVT.

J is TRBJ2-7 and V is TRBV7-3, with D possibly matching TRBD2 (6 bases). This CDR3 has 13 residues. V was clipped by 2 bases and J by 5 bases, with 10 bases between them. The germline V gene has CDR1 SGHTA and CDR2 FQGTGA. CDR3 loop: CASSLQSGDEQYF. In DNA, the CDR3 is TGTGCCAGCAGCTTACAGTCGGGAGACGAGCAGTACTTC.

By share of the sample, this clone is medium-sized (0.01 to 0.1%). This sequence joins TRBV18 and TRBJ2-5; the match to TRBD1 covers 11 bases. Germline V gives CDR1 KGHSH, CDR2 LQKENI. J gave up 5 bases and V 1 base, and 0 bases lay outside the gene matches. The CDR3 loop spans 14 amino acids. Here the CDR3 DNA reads TGTGCCAGCTCACCACGGACAGGGGGCGAGACCCAGTACTTC. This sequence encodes CASSPRTGGETQYF.

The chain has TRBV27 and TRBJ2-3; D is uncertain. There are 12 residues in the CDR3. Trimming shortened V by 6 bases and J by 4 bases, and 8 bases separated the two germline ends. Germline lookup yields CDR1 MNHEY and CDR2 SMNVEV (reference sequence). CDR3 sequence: CASRLRPDTQYF. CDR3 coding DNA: TGTGCCAGCAGATTACGGCCAGATACGCAGTATTTT.

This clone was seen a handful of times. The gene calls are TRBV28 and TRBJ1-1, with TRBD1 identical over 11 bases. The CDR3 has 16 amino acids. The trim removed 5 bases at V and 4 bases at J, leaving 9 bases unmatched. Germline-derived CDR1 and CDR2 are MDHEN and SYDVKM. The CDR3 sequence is CASSKDRGLGSTEAFF. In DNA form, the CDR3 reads TGTGCCAGCAGTAAGGACAGGGGGCTCGGATCCACTGAAGCTTTCTTT.

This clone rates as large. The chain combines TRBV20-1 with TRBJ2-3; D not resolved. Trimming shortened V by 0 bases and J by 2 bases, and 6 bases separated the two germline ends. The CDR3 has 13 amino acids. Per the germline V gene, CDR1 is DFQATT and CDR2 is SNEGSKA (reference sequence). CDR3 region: CSARDFTTDTQYF. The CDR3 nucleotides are TGCAGTGCTAGAGACTTTACCACAGATACGCAGTATTTT.

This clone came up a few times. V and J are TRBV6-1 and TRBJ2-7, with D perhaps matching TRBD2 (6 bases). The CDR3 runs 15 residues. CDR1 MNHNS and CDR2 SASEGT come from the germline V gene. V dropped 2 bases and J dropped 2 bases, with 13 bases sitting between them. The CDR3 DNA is TGTGCCAGCAGTGAACGTGGTGGAGGGGCCTACGAGCAGTACTTC. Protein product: CASSERGGGAYEQYF.

Here the CDR3 DNA reads TGCAGTGCTAGCGGTGACGGGACCCAAGAAGAGACCCAGTACTTC. This encodes CSASGDGTQEETQYF. The rearrangement uses TRBV20-1 and TRBJ2-7; tentatively, D is TRBD1 or TRBD2 (5 bases each). The J call may be mistaken, given a closer DNA end match to TRBJ2-5. The CDR3 is 15 residues long. Germline V CDR1 and CDR2: DFQATT, SNEGSKA (reference sequence).

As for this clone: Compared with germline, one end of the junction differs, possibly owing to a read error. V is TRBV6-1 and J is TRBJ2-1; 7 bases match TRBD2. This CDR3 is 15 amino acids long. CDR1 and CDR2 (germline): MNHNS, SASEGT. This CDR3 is CASRDGGTTGNEQFF. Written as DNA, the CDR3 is TGTGCCAGCCGTGATGGGGGGACTACGGGCAATGAGCAGTTCTTC.

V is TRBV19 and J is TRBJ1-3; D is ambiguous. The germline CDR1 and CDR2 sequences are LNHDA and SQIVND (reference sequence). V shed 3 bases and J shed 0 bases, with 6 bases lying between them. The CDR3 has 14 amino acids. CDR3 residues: CASSISSSGNTIYF. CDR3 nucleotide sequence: TGTGCCAGTAGTATCAGCTCCTCTGGAAACACCATATATTTT.

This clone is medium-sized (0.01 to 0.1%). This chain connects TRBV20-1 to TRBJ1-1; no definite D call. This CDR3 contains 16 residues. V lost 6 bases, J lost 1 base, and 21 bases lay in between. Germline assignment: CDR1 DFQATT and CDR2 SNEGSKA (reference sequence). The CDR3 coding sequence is TGCAGTGCCCCGAAAGAGGAGGATTGGGGGAACACTGAAGCTTTCTTT. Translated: CSAPKEEDWGNTEAFF.

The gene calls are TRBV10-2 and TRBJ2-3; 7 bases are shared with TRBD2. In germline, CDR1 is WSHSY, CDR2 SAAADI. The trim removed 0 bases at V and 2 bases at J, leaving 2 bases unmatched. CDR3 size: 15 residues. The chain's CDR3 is CASSESERDTDTQYF. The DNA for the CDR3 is TGCGCCAGCAGTGAGTCTGAGCGGGACACAGATACGCAGTATTTT.

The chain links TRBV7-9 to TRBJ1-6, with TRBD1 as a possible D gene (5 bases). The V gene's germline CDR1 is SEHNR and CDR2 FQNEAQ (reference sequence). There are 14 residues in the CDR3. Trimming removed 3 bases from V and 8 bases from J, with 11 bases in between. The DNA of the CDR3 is TGTGCCAGCAGCTTGGGGGGGGAGTATTCACCCCTCCACTTT. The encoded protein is CASSLGGEYSPLHF. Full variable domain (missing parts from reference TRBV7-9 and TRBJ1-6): DTGVSQNPRHKITKRGQNVTFRCDPISEHNRLYWYRQTLGQGPEFLTYFQNEAQLEKSRLLSDRFSAERPKGSFSTLEIQRTEQGDSAMYLCASSLGGEYSPLHFGNGTRLTVT.

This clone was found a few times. CDR3 protein: CASSETSGGYNEQFF. Here the CDR3 DNA reads TGTGCCAGCAGTGAAACTAGCGGGGGTTACAATGAGCAGTTCTTC. The J gene is TRBJ2-1, the V gene TRBV6-1; 11 bases align to TRBD2. The germline CDR1 and CDR2 sequences are MNHNS and SASEGT. Losses at the gene ends were 2 bases for V and 4 bases for J; bases not matched to a gene: 1. The CDR3 extends over 15 amino acids.

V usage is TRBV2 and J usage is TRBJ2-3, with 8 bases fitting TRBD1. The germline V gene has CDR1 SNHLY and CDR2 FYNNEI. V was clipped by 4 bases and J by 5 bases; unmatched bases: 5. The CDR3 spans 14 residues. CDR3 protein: CASSGTGSGDTQYF. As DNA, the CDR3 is TGTGCCAGCAGTGGGACAGGGTCGGGAGATACGCAGTATTTT.

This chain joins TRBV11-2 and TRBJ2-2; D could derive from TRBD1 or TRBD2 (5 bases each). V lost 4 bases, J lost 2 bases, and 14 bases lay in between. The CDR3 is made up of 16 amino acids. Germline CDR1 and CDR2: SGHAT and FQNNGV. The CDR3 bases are TGTGCCAGCAGCTATACCTCAGGGAGAAACACCGGGGAGCTGTTTTTT. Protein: CASSYTSGRNTGELFF.

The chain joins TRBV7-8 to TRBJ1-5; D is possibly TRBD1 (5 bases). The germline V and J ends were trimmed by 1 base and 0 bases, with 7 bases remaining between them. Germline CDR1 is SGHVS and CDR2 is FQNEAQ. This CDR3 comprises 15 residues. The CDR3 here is CASSLGDVSNQPQHF. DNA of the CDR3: TGTGCCAGCAGCTTAGGGGACGTTAGCAATCAGCCCCAGCATTTT.

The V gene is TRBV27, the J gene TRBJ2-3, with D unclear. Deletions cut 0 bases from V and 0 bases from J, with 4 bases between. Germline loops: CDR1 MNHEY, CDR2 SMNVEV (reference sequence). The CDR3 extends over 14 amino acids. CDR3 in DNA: TGTGCCAGCAGTTTATCTGGTAGCACAGATACGCAGTATTTT. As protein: CASSLSGSTDTQYF.